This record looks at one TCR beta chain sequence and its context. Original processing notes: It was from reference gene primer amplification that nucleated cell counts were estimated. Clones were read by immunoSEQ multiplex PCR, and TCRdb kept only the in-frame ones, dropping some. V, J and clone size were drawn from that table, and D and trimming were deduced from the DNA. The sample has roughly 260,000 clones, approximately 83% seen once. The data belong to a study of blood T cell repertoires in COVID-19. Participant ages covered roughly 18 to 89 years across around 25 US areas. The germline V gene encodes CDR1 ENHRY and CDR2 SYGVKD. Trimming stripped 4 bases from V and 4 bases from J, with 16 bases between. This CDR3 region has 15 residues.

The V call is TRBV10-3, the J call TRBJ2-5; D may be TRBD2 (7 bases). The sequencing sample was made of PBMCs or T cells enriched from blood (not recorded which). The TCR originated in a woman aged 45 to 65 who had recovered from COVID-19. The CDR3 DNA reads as TGTGCCATCAGTGCGGGAGGACAGTTCGGAGAGACCCAGTACTTC. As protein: CAISAGGQFGETQYF.